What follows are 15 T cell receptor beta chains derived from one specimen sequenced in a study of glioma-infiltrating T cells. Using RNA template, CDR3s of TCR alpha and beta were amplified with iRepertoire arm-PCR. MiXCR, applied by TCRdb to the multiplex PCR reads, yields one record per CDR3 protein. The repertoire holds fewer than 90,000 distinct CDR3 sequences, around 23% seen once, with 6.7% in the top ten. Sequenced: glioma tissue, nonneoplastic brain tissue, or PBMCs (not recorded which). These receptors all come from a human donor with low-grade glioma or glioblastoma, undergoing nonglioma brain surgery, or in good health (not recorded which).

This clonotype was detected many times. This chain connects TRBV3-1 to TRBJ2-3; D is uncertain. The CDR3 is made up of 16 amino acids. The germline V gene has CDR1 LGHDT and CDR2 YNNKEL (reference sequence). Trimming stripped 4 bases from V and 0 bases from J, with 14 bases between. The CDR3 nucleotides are TGTGCCAGCAGCCCCTCGGACGGCTTAAGCACAGATACGCAGTATTTT. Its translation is CASSPSDGLSTDTQYF.

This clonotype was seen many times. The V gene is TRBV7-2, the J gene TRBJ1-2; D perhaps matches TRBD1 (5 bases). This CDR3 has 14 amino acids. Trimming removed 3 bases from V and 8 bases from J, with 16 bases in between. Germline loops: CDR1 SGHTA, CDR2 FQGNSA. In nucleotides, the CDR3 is TGTGCCAGCAGCTTTCCGCGGGGCCAGAAGGGCTACACCTTC. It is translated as CASSFPRGQKGYTF.

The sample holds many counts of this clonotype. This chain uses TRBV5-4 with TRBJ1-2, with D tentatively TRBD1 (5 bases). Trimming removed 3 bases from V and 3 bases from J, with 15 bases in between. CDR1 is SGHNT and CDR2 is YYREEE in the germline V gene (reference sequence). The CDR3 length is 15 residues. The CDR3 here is CASSSGPQSHYGYTF. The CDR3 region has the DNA TGTGCCAGCAGCTCGGGACCCCAGTCTCACTATGGCTACACCTTC.

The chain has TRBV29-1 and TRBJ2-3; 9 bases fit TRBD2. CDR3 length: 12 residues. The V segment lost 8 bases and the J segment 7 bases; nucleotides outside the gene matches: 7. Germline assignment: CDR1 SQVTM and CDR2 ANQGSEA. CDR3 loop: CSIRTSANTQYF. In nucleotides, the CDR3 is TGCAGCATACGGACTAGCGCGAATACGCAGTATTTT.

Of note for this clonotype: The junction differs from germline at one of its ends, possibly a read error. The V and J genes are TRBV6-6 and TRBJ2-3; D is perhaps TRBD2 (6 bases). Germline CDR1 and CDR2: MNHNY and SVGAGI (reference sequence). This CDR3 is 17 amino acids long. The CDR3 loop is CTSSYSSMGGSTDTQYF. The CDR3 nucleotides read TGTACCAGCAGTTACTCGAGTATGGGGGGAAGCACAGATACGCAGTATTTT.

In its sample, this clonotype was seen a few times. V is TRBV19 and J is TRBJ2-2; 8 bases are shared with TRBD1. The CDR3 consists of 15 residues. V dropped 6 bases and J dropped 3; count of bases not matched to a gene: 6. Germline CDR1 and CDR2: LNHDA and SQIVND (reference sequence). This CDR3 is CASRLRGRDTGELFF. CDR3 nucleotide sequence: TGTGCCAGTAGGCTCAGGGGGCGCGACACCGGGGAGCTGTTTTTT. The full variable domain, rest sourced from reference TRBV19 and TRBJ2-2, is DGGITQSPKYLFRKEGQNVTLSCEQNLNHDAMYWYRQDPGQGLRLIYYSQIVNDFQKGDIAEGYSVSREKKESFPLTVTSAQKNPTAFYLCASRLRGRDTGELFFGEGSRLTVL.

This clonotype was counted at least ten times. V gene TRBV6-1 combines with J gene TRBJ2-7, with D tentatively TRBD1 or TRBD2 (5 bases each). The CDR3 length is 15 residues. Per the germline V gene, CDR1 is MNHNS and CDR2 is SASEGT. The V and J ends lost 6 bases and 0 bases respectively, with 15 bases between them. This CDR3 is CASSKGPASSYEQYF. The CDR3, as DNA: TGTGCCAGCAGCAAGGGACCGGCGAGCTCCTACGAGCAGTACTTC.

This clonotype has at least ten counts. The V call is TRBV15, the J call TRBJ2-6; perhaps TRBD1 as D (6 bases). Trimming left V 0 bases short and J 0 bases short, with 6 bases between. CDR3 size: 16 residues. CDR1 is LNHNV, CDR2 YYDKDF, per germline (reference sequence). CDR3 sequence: CATSRDRGSGANVLTF. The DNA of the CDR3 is TGTGCCACCAGCAGAGACAGGGGCTCTGGGGCCAACGTCCTGACTTTC. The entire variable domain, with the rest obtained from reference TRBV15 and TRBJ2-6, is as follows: DAMVIQNPRYQVTQFGKPVTLSCSQTLNHNVMYWYQQKSSQAPKLLFHYYDKDFNNEADTPDNFQSRRPNTSFCFLDIRSPGLGDTAMYLCATSRDRGSGANVLTFGAGSRLTVL.

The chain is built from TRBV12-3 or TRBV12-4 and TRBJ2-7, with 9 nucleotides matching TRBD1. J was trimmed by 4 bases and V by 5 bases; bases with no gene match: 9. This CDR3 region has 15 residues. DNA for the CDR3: TGTGCCAGCAGTCTTAAGGGACAGGGTTTATACGAGCAGTACTTC. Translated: CASSLKGQGLYEQYF.

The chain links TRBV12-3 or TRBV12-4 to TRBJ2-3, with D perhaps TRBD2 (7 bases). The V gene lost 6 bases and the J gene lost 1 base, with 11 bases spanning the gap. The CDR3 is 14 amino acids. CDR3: CASSPGGRTDTQYF. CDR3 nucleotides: TGTGCCAGCAGCCCCGGGGGGCGCACAGATACGCAGTATTTT.

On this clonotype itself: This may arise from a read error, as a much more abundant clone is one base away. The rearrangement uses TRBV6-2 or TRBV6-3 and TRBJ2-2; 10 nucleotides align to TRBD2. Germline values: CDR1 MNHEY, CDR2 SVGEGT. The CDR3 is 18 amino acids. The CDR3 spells CASSYSRASGRGTVELFF. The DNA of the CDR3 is TGTGCCAGCAGTTACAGTCGGGCTAGCGGGAGAGGGACCGTGGAGCTGTTTTTT.

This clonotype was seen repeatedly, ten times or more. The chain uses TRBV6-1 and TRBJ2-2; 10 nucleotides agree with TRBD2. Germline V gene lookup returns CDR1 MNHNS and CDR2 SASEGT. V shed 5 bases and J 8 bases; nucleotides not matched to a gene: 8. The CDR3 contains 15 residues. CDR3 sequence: CASSPQRGGAGELFF. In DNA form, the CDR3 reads TGTGCCAGCAGTCCCCAGCGGGGGGGAGCTGGGGAGCTGTTTTTT.

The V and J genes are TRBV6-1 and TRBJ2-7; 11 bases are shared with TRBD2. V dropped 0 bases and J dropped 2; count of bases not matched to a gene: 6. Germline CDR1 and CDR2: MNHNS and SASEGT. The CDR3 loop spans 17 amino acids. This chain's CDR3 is CASSEARSSGRAYEQYF. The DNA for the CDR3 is TGTGCCAGCAGTGAAGCGAGGAGTAGCGGGAGGGCCTACGAGCAGTACTTC.

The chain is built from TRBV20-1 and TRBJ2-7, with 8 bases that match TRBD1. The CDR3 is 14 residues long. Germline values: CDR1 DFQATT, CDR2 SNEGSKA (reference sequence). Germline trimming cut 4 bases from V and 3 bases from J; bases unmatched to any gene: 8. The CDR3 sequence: CSAKPPTGGYEQYF. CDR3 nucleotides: TGCAGTGCTAAGCCTCCAACAGGGGGCTACGAGCAGTACTTC.

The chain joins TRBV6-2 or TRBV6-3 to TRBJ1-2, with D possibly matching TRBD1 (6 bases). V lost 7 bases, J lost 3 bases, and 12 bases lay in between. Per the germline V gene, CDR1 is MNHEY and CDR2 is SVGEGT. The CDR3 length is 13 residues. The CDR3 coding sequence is TGTGCCAGCATCCACGGACAGTACTATGGCTACACCTTC. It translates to CASIHGQYYGYTF.